This is a list of T cell receptor beta chains from one sample in a study of blood T cells in healthy people across ages. TCRdb redid the calling of the 5' RACE reads with MiXCR, one entry per CDR3 protein. The top ten clones hold 23% of a sample with approximately 1,700,000 distinct CDR3 sequences, about 39% of them seen once. Sequencing was performed on blood. The receptor source for this set is a human donor in good health. Each CDR3 is given with its conserved first and last residue. D genes are given only for firm matches. Clone size, where shown, is once, few, many, or a class for clones that have expanded.

J gene,D gene,V gene,clone size,CDR3 protein,CDR3 DNA
TRBJ2-1,NA,TRBV4-2,NA,CASRPGGLPTYNEQFF,TGTGCCAGCAGACCCGGGGGCTTGCCTACCTACAATGAGCAGTTCTTC
TRBJ2-3,NA,TRBV5-4,few,CASSSISAGDTQYF,TGTGCCAGCAGCTCCATCAGCGCAGGAGATACGCAGTATTTT
TRBJ1-2,NA,TRBV6-2/TRBV6-3,NA,CASTLTGRHGYTF,TGTGCCAGCACTCTAACGGGGAGACATGGCTACACCTTC
TRBJ2-5,NA,TRBV28,NA,CASSLVSSRETQYF,TGTGCCAGCAGTTTAGTCTCGAGCCGAGAGACCCAGTACTTC
TRBJ2-4,NA,TRBV20-1,NA,CSARGRNNEQYF,TGCAGTGCTAGAGGACGGAACAATGAGCAGTACTTC
TRBJ2-7,TRBD2,TRBV7-6,NA,CASSSGTNNEQYF,TGTGCCAGCAGCTCCGGGACTAACAACGAGCAGTACTTC
TRBJ1-2,NA,TRBV20-1,once,CSPRPDRSYGYTF,TGCAGCCCGCGCCCGGACAGATCCTATGGCTACACCTTC
TRBJ2-1,TRBD2,TRBV10-3,NA,CAIRLGAGGRNEQFF,TGTGCCATCAGATTAGGAGCGGGGGGCCGCAATGAGCAGTTCTTC
TRBJ1-5,NA,TRBV7-9,NA,CASSFGVSGQPQHF,TGTGCCAGCAGCTTTGGGGTATCCGGTCAGCCCCAGCATTTT
TRBJ1-5,NA,TRBV7-2,NA,CASSHGQQYSNQPQHF,TGTGCCAGCAGCCACGGACAGCAGTATAGCAATCAGCCCCAGCATTTT
TRBJ1-2,NA,TRBV7-9,NA,CASSLRDANYGYTF,TGTGCCAGCAGCTTACGGGACGCCAACTATGGCTACACCTTC
TRBJ1-2,TRBD1,TRBV2,NA,CASSSNRQGINYGYTF,TGTGCCAGCAGCTCTAATCGACAGGGGATTAACTATGGCTACACCTTC
TRBJ1-1,NA,TRBV3-1,NA,CASSRAAGTEAFF,TGTGCCAGCAGCCGGGCTGCAGGGACTGAAGCTTTCTTT
TRBJ2-7,NA,TRBV29-1,NA,CSVEGGGLSSYEQYF,TGCAGCGTTGAGGGGGGCGGTCTGAGCTCCTACGAGCAGTACTTC
TRBJ1-1,NA,TRBV5-6,NA,CASSFVGDSEAFF,TGTGCCAGCAGCTTCGTTGGGGACTCTGAAGCTTTCTTT
TRBJ1-1,NA,TRBV19,NA,CASSGGLRGTEAFF,TGTGCCAGTAGTGGAGGACTACGTGGGACTGAAGCTTTCTTT
TRBJ1-1,NA,TRBV18,NA,CASSPRSGAGTEAFF,TGTGCCAGCTCACCACGTTCCGGGGCTGGGACTGAAGCTTTCTTT
TRBJ1-6,TRBD1,TRBV2,NA,CASTQDRFYSPLHF,TGTGCCAGCACGCAGGACAGGTTCTATTCACCCCTCCACTTT
TRBJ1-1,TRBD1,TRBV5-1,NA,CASSLTRDRNTEAFF,TGCGCCAGCAGCCTAACCCGGGACAGGAACACTGAAGCTTTCTTT
TRBJ2-7,TRBD1,TRBV10-3,few,CANLSLRPQTGGICEQYF,TGTGCCAACCTATCCCTCCGCCCGCAGACAGGGGGTATATGCGAGCAGTACTTC
TRBJ1-4,NA,TRBV6-6,few,CASTKSQGGDEKLFF,TGTGCCAGCACCAAGAGTCAGGGAGGGGATGAAAAACTGTTTTTT
TRBJ2-3,NA,TRBV4-3,NA,CASSQEIRGYATDTQYF,TGCGCCAGCAGCCAGGAGATTAGGGGTTATGCCACAGATACGCAGTATTTT
TRBJ2-1,TRBD2,TRBV2,NA,CASSRLHGRGYYNEQFF,TGTGCCAGCAGCCGACTACATGGGCGGGGGTACTACAATGAGCAGTTCTTC
TRBJ2-3,NA,TRBV7-2,NA,CASSLAGTLGRDTQYF,TGTGCCAGCAGCTTAGCGGGCACGCTAGGGCGGGATACGCAGTATTTT
TRBJ1-5,TRBD1,TRBV15,few,CATSRGDRDYQPQHF,TGTGCCACCAGCAGAGGGGACAGGGATTATCAGCCCCAGCATTTT
TRBJ2-7,TRBD1,TRBV5-1,NA,CASSLRVGQGAPYEQYF,TGCGCCAGCAGCTTAAGAGTTGGACAGGGGGCTCCCTACGAGCAGTACTTC
TRBJ2-1,NA,TRBV27,few,CASSLGTAIVEQFF,TGTGCCAGCAGTTTGGGGACTGCAATAGTTGAGCAGTTCTTC
TRBJ2-1,NA,TRBV3-1,few,CASSRGITGTVYNEQFF,TGTGCCAGCAGCCGCGGTATAACCGGGACGGTGTATAATGAGCAGTTCTTC
TRBJ1-3,NA,TRBV3-1,NA,CASSQAAAGNTIYF,TGTGCCAGCAGCCAAGCTGCGGCTGGAAACACCATATATTTT
TRBJ2-5,NA,TRBV27,few,CASSLPSMEQYF,TGTGCCAGCAGCCTACCTTCCATGGAGCAGTACTTC
TRBJ1-6,NA,TRBV7-2,NA,CASSSGRNSPLHF,TGTGCCAGCAGCTCTGGGCGAAATTCACCCCTCCACTTT
TRBJ2-3,NA,TRBV29-1,many,CSVMQTLGTDTQYF,TGCAGCGTCATGCAGACCTTGGGCACAGATACGCAGTATTTT
TRBJ2-1,TRBD1,TRBV12-3/TRBV12-4,NA,CASSSPPGQGTEQFF,TGTGCCAGCAGTTCCCCGCCGGGACAGGGTACTGAGCAGTTCTTC
TRBJ2-1,NA,TRBV7-3,NA,CAGSLGQPTYNEQFF,TGTGCCGGCAGCTTAGGACAGCCGACCTACAATGAGCAGTTCTTC
TRBJ2-7,NA,TRBV29-1,many,CSAGSLDRNYEQYF,TGCAGCGCCGGGAGTTTGGACAGAAACTACGAGCAGTACTTC
TRBJ1-1,NA,TRBV7-6,once,CASCPFQNTEGFF,TGTGCCAGCTGCCCATTTCAGAACACTGAAGGTTTCTTT
TRBJ2-4,NA,TRBV20-1,many,CSVPRDRENIQYF,TGCAGTGTTCCCCGGGACCGCGAAAACATTCAGTACTTC
TRBJ2-6,NA,TRBV5-1,NA,CASTQRGSSGANLLTF,TGCGCCAGCACTCAAAGGGGATCGAGTGGGGCCAACCTCCTGACTTTC
TRBJ2-1,NA,TRBV6-5,few,CASSKGPIEQFF,TGTGCCAGCAGTAAGGGACCGATTGAGCAGTTCTTC
TRBJ2-1,TRBD2,TRBV29-1,NA,CSVRTSVREQFF,TGCAGCGTCCGGACTAGCGTAAGGGAGCAGTTCTTC
TRBJ2-1,TRBD1,TRBV19,once,CASSTSTGGVVSEQFF,TGTGCCAGTAGTACCTCTACAGGGGGTGTGGTCAGTGAGCAGTTCTTC
TRBJ1-2,NA,TRBV7-2,NA,CASSFSRDRIGGYTF,TGTGCCAGCAGCTTCTCGAGAGACAGGATTGGAGGCTACACCTTC